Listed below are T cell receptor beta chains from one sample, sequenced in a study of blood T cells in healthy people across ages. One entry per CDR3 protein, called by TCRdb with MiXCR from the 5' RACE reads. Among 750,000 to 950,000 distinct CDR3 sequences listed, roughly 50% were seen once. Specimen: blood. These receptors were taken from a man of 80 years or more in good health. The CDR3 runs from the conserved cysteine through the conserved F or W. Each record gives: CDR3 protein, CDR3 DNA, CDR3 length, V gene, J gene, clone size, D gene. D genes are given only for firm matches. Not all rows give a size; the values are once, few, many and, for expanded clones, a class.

cdr3_aa: CASSLRLNYGYTF
cdr3_nt: TGTGCCAGCAGCTTACGGTTAAACTATGGCTACACCTTC
cdr3_length: 13
v_call: TRBV11-1
j_call: TRBJ1-2
clone_size: NA
d_call: NA

cdr3_aa: CASSETSASYNEQFF
cdr3_nt: TGTGCCAGCAGCGAGACTAGCGCCTCTTACAATGAGCAGTTCTTC
cdr3_length: 15
v_call: TRBV9
j_call: TRBJ2-1
clone_size: NA
d_call: TRBD2

cdr3_aa: CASSATSGSGYGTQYF
cdr3_nt: TGCGCCAGCAGCGCAACTAGCGGGAGCGGGTATGGTACGCAGTATTTT
cdr3_length: 16
v_call: TRBV5-1
j_call: TRBJ2-3
clone_size: once
d_call: TRBD2

cdr3_aa: CASSLGAGAFYNEQFF
cdr3_nt: TGTGCCAGCAGCCTAGGAGCGGGAGCCTTCTACAATGAGCAGTTCTTC
cdr3_length: 16
v_call: TRBV7-2
j_call: TRBJ2-1
clone_size: NA
d_call: TRBD2

cdr3_aa: CSARDLAGARNEQFF
cdr3_nt: TGCAGTGCTAGAGATCTTGCGGGGGCGAGGAATGAGCAGTTCTTC
cdr3_length: 15
v_call: TRBV20-1
j_call: TRBJ2-1
clone_size: NA
d_call: NA

cdr3_aa: CASSVEGTRAYF
cdr3_nt: TGTGCCAGCAGCGTCGAGGGGACGAGGGCGTATTTT
cdr3_length: 12
v_call: TRBV9
j_call: TRBJ2-3
clone_size: once
d_call: NA

cdr3_aa: CASSSRVTGYGYTF
cdr3_nt: TGTGCCAGCAGCTCCAGGGTTACGGGCTATGGCTACACCTTC
cdr3_length: 14
v_call: TRBV11-2
j_call: TRBJ1-2
clone_size: NA
d_call: NA

cdr3_aa: CASSTAEREIETQYF
cdr3_nt: TGTGCCAGCAGCACCGCTGAGCGGGAGATTGAGACCCAGTACTTC
cdr3_length: 15
v_call: TRBV12-3/TRBV12-4
j_call: TRBJ2-5
clone_size: NA
d_call: TRBD2

cdr3_aa: CASGWGETQYF
cdr3_nt: TGTGCTAGTGGTTGGGGTGAGACCCAGTACTTC
cdr3_length: 11
v_call: TRBV12-5
j_call: TRBJ2-5
clone_size: few
d_call: NA

cdr3_aa: CASRDRVGEKLFF
cdr3_nt: TGTGCCAGCAGAGACAGGGTGGGTGAAAAACTGTTTTTT
cdr3_length: 13
v_call: TRBV25-1
j_call: TRBJ1-4
clone_size: NA
d_call: TRBD1

cdr3_aa: CASSRQGQGSYGYTF
cdr3_nt: TGTGCCAGCAGTAGACAAGGACAGGGCTCCTATGGCTACACCTTC
cdr3_length: 15
v_call: TRBV12-3/TRBV12-4
j_call: TRBJ1-2
clone_size: NA
d_call: TRBD1

cdr3_aa: CASSLGGTSGSRYAYF
cdr3_nt: TGTGCCAGCAGTTTAGGAGGGACTAGCGGGAGCAGATACGCGTATTTT
cdr3_length: 16
v_call: TRBV12-3/TRBV12-4
j_call: TRBJ2-3
clone_size: few
d_call: TRBD2

cdr3_aa: CASSGPGQGIYNEQFF
cdr3_nt: TGTGCCAGCAGTGGTCCGGGACAGGGCATTTACAATGAGCAGTTCTTC
cdr3_length: 16
v_call: TRBV6-1
j_call: TRBJ2-1
clone_size: NA
d_call: TRBD1

cdr3_aa: CASSPDQGLPAGYTF
cdr3_nt: TGCGCCAGCAGCCCCGACCAAGGACTCCCCGCGGGCTACACCTTC
cdr3_length: 15
v_call: TRBV5-1
j_call: TRBJ1-2
clone_size: NA
d_call: NA

cdr3_aa: CASSLLGAGNTDTQYF
cdr3_nt: TGTGCCAGCAGTTTATTAGGGGCAGGAAACACAGATACGCAGTATTTT
cdr3_length: 16
v_call: TRBV28
j_call: TRBJ2-3
clone_size: NA
d_call: NA

cdr3_aa: CRGDRPNTEAFF
cdr3_nt: TGCCGAGGGGACCGCCCGAACACTGAAGCTTTCTTT
cdr3_length: 12
v_call: TRBV20-1
j_call: TRBJ1-1
clone_size: NA
d_call: NA

cdr3_aa: CAASDTTGGRDEQFF
cdr3_nt: TGTGCCGCCAGTGATACTACAGGGGGGCGGGATGAGCAGTTCTTC
cdr3_length: 15
v_call: TRBV24-1
j_call: TRBJ2-1
clone_size: NA
d_call: TRBD1

cdr3_aa: CASSLAPGTAGYGYTF
cdr3_nt: TGTGCCAGCAGCTTAGCCCCCGGGACGGCGGGTTATGGCTACACCTTC
cdr3_length: 16
v_call: TRBV11-1
j_call: TRBJ1-2
clone_size: once
d_call: NA

cdr3_aa: CASSLQERYEQYF
cdr3_nt: TGTGCCAGCAGCTTACAGGAACGCTACGAGCAGTACTTC
cdr3_length: 13
v_call: TRBV7-2
j_call: TRBJ2-7
clone_size: few
d_call: NA

cdr3_aa: CASRTTGRGNEQYF
cdr3_nt: TGTGCCAGCAGGACGACAGGGAGAGGAAACGAGCAGTACTTC
cdr3_length: 14
v_call: TRBV6-1
j_call: TRBJ2-7
clone_size: NA
d_call: TRBD1

cdr3_aa: CASSWTGEKLFF
cdr3_nt: TGTGCCAGCTCTTGGACAGGTGAAAAACTGTTTTTT
cdr3_length: 12
v_call: TRBV28
j_call: TRBJ1-4
clone_size: NA
d_call: TRBD1

cdr3_aa: CASSSDTGITEAFF
cdr3_nt: TGCGCCAGCAGCTCGGACACAGGGATCACTGAAGCTTTCTTT
cdr3_length: 14
v_call: TRBV5-1
j_call: TRBJ1-1
clone_size: few
d_call: NA

cdr3_aa: CSTESSYNEQYF
cdr3_nt: TGCTCCACAGAAAGCTCCTACAATGAGCAGTACTTC
cdr3_length: 12
v_call: TRBV29-1
j_call: TRBJ2-7
clone_size: NA
d_call: NA

cdr3_aa: CASSWPPGQAVDTEAFF
cdr3_nt: TGTGCCAGCAGCTGGCCGCCCGGGCAGGCCGTTGACACTGAAGCTTTCTTT
cdr3_length: 17
v_call: TRBV7-8
j_call: TRBJ1-1
clone_size: NA
d_call: NA

cdr3_aa: CASSAGLGLGSNQPQHF
cdr3_nt: TGTGCCAGCAGTGCCGGACTGGGGCTTGGGAGCAATCAGCCCCAGCATTTT
cdr3_length: 17
v_call: TRBV6-1
j_call: TRBJ1-5
clone_size: NA
d_call: NA

cdr3_aa: CASSTKGGGGTDTQYF
cdr3_nt: TGTGCCAGCAGCACCAAAGGGGGAGGAGGTACAGATACGCAGTATTTT
cdr3_length: 16
v_call: TRBV12-3/TRBV12-4
j_call: TRBJ2-3
clone_size: NA
d_call: NA